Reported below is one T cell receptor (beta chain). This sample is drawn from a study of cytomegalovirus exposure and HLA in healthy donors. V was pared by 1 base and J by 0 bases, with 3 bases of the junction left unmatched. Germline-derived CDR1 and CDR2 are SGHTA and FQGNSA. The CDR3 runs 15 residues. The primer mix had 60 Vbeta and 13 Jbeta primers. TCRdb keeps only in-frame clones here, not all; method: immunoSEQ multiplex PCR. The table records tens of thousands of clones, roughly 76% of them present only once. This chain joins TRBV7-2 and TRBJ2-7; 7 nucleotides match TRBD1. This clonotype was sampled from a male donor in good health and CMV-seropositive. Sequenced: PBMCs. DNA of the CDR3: TGTGCCAGCAGCTTAGGGGGACAGAGCTCCTACGAGCAGTACTTC. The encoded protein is CASSLGGQSSYEQYF.